The 31 T cell receptor beta chains given below trace back to one sample, sequenced in a study of blood T cell repertoires in COVID-19. Only in-frame clones appear in the TCRdb table, and some are missing; sequencing was by immunoSEQ multiplex PCR. The table includes roughly 170,000 clones, over 70% detected once. Sequences were obtained from PBMCs or T cells enriched from blood (not recorded which). These receptors all stem from a woman between 40 and 55 years old with acute COVID-19.

This sequence joins TRBV7-9 and TRBJ2-2; 9 nucleotides agree with TRBD2. After removal of 0 bases from V and 4 bases from J, the junction contained 3 bases not matched to a gene. Germline V gene lookup returns CDR1 SEHNR and CDR2 FQNEAQ (reference sequence). The CDR3 totals 16 residues. This CDR3 reads CASSLALREGTGELFF. CDR3 coding DNA: TGTGCCAGCAGCTTAGCGCTGCGGGAGGGCACCGGGGAGCTGTTTTTT. The whole variable domain, filled in from reference TRBV7-9 and TRBJ2-2, reads DTGVSQNPRHKITKRGQNVTFRCDPISEHNRLYWYRQTLGQGPEFLTYFQNEAQLEKSRLLSDRFSAERPKGSFSTLEIQRTEQGDSAMYLCASSLALREGTGELFFGEGSRLTVL.

The chain combines TRBV2 with TRBJ2-2; D may be TRBD2 (6 bases). The CDR3 length is 15 residues. V was trimmed by 2 bases and J by 4 bases, leaving 11 bases between them. Germline V gives CDR1 SNHLY, CDR2 FYNNEI. CDR3 sequence (DNA): TGTGCCAGCAGTGAACGGGGGTTTGGCACCGGGGAGCTGTTTTTT. It is translated as CASSERGFGTGELFF.

This rearrangement joins TRBV6-2 or TRBV6-3 to TRBJ2-1; the match to TRBD2 covers 12 bases. V shed 6 bases and J 5 bases; nucleotides not matched to a gene: 8. The germline CDR1 and CDR2 sequences are MNHEY and SVGEGT. This CDR3 comprises 16 residues. Here the CDR3 reads CASSYLLAGGHNEQFF. As DNA, the CDR3 is TGTGCCAGCAGCTATCTCCTAGCGGGAGGGCACAATGAGCAGTTCTTC.

The chain is built from TRBV19 and TRBJ1-5; 9 nucleotides line up with TRBD1. The CDR3 is 17 residues long. J gave up 1 base and V 4 bases, and 8 bases lay outside the gene matches. Germline CDR1 is LNHDA and CDR2 is SQIVND (reference sequence). The CDR3, as DNA: TGTGCCAGTAGTAGGGGACAGGGTGGGCAAAGCAATCAGCCCCAGCATTTT. This codes for CASSRGQGGQSNQPQHF.

The J gene is TRBJ2-4, the V gene TRBV13; 11 bases map to TRBD2. The ends lost 5 bases at V and 6 bases at J; junction bases unmatched: 3. Germline CDR1 reads PRHDT; CDR2 reads FYEKMQ (reference sequence). The CDR3 contains 14 residues. The CDR3 here is CASSPGLAGNIQYF. The DNA of the CDR3 is TGTGCCAGCAGCCCCGGACTAGCGGGAAACATTCAGTACTTC. The variable domain in full, completed from reference TRBV13 and TRBJ2-4, reads AAGVIQSPRHLIKEKRETATLKCYPIPRHDTVYWYQQGPGQDPQFLISFYEKMQSDKGSIPDRFSAQQFSDYHSELNMSSLELGDSALYFCASSPGLAGNIQYFGAGTRLSVL.

The chain is built from TRBV15 and TRBJ1-5; tentatively, D is TRBD1 (6 bases). From germline, CDR1 is LNHNV and CDR2 YYDKDF (reference sequence). The V end was cut by 0 bases, the J end by 6 bases, with 18 bases between. The length of the CDR3 is 17 residues. DNA for the CDR3: TGTGCCACCAGCAGAGATCTAACAGGGCCGGGGTCTCAGCCCCAGCATTTT. It yields the protein CATSRDLTGPGSQPQHF.

V and J are TRBV6-5 and TRBJ1-1, with D perhaps TRBD1 (5 bases). The V and J ends lost 5 bases and 4 bases respectively, with 17 bases between them. Per the germline V gene, CDR1 is MNHEY and CDR2 is SVGAGI. This CDR3 region has 15 residues. CDR3 DNA: TGTGCCAGCAGTCCAGGAGACAGTCAAAGCACTGAAGCTTTCTTT. It is translated as CASSPGDSQSTEAFF.

This clone was detected only a few times. The CDR3 region is CASSLGGRATDTQYF. DNA of the CDR3: TGCGCCAGCAGCTTGGGCGGGAGGGCCACAGATACGCAGTATTTT. This chain joins TRBV5-1 and TRBJ2-3, with 9 bases fitting TRBD2. The CDR3 consists of 15 residues. Germline V gene sequence: CDR1 SGHRS, CDR2 YFSETQ. The trim removed 0 bases at V and 2 bases at J, leaving 1 base unmatched.

This chain uses TRBV5-4 with TRBJ2-1; the match to TRBD2 covers 7 bases. The germline CDR1 and CDR2 sequences are SGHNT and YYREEE (reference sequence). The CDR3 is 15 amino acids. V gave up 0 bases and J gave up 4 bases; unmatched junction bases: 4. Here the CDR3 DNA reads TGTGCCAGCAGCTTGGCTAGCGGATATTACAATGAGCAGTTCTTC. Protein: CASSLASGYYNEQFF.

The chain combines TRBV7-2 with TRBJ2-1, with 7 bases aligning to TRBD1. Germline CDR1 and CDR2: SGHTA and FQGNSA. V lost 6 bases and J lost 4; bases outside the gene matches: 9. The CDR3 covers 15 residues. The CDR3 DNA follows: TGTGCCAGCAGAGAAAACCTGGGACAGTACAATGAGCAGTTCTTC. Its translation is CASRENLGQYNEQFF. Variable domain in full (rest from reference TRBV7-2 and TRBJ2-1): GAGVSQSPSNKVTEKGKDVELRCDPISGHTALYWYRQSLGQGLEFLIYFQGNSAPDKSGLPSDRFSAERTGGSVSTLTIQRTQQEDSAVYLCASRENLGQYNEQFFGPGTRLTVL.

The chain couples TRBV5-4 to TRBJ1-3, with D hard to call. The germline gives CDR1 SGHNT, CDR2 YYREEE (reference sequence). The CDR3 totals 14 residues. Trimming took off 3 bases at V and 4 bases at J, with 11 bases between the two ends. The CDR3 spells CASSSSIAGNTIYF. The CDR3 DNA reads TGTGCCAGCAGCTCGTCCATCGCGGGAAACACCATATATTTT.

The CDR3 region has the DNA TGTGCCAGCAGCTTAGAGGGGTACAATTCACCCCTCCACTTT. Its protein product is CASSLEGYNSPLHF. The V call is TRBV7-9, the J call TRBJ1-6; TRBD1 might be the D (5 bases). V lost 1 base and J 7 bases, leaving 8 bases between the germline ends. Germline lookup yields CDR1 SEHNR and CDR2 FQNEAQ (reference sequence). The CDR3 has 14 residues. Filled out from reference TRBV7-9 and TRBJ1-6, the complete variable domain reads DTGVSQNPRHKITKRGQNVTFRCDPISEHNRLYWYRQTLGQGPEFLTYFQNEAQLEKSRLLSDRFSAERPKGSFSTLEIQRTEQGDSAMYLCASSLEGYNSPLHFGNGTRLTVT.

This sequence joins TRBV7-6 and TRBJ2-3; D is possibly TRBD1 (7 bases). This CDR3 is 15 amino acids long. Trimming pared 6 bases from V and 4 bases from J, leaving 17 bases between. Germline CDR1 and CDR2: SGHVS and FNYEAQ. CDR3 region: CASSRQGGNSDTQYF. In nucleotides, the CDR3 is TGTGCCAGCAGTAGACAGGGAGGTAACTCAGATACGCAGTATTTT.

This chain joins TRBV18 and TRBJ1-2, with D perhaps TRBD1 (5 bases). The germline V and J ends were trimmed by 3 bases and 0 bases, with 11 bases remaining between them. Germline values: CDR1 KGHSH, CDR2 LQKENI. This CDR3 contains 15 residues. The CDR3 region has the DNA TGTGCCAGCTCACCTGGAGCAGGGACTAACTATGGCTACACCTTC. Protein sequence: CASSPGAGTNYGYTF. Combining the CDR3 with reference TRBV18 and TRBJ1-2 gives the whole variable domain NAGVMQNPRHLVRRRGQEARLRCSPMKGHSHVYWYRQLPEEGLKFMVYLQKENIIDESGMPKERFSAEFPKEGPSILRIQQVVRGDSAAYFCASSPGAGTNYGYTFGSGTRLTVV.

The rearrangement joins TRBV11-1 to TRBJ2-7; 14 bases map to TRBD2. V shed 5 bases and J 7 bases; nucleotides not matched to a gene: 4. Germline CDR1 SGHAT, CDR2 FQDESV (reference sequence). CDR3 length: 14 residues. The CDR3 DNA reads TGTGCCAGCAGCCGGACTAGCGGGAGGCTTGAGCAGTACTTC. Translation gives CASSRTSGRLEQYF.

The chain carries TRBV28 and TRBJ1-1; 8 bases align to TRBD1. There are 15 residues in the CDR3. J lost 5 bases, V lost 2 bases, and 7 bases had no gene match. CDR1 and CDR2 from the germline V gene are MDHEN and SYDVKM. CDR3 DNA sequence: TGTGCCAGCAGTTTACCCACAGGGGGTCGGACTGAAGCTTTCTTT. Translated, it gives CASSLPTGGRTEAFF.

The chain is built from TRBV10-3 and TRBJ2-6; 12 positions agree with TRBD1. The CDR3 totals 17 residues. Germline CDR1 ENHRY, CDR2 SYGVKD. Trimming cost V 6 bases and J 3 bases; bases outside gene matches: 6. The CDR3 sequence: CAISPGQGADGANVLTF. CDR3 DNA sequence: TGTGCCATCAGCCCGGGACAGGGGGCGGATGGGGCCAACGTCCTGACTTTC.

The CDR3 nucleotides read TGTGCCAGCAGCCAAGGGGGACTCACCCAGCCCCAGCATTTT. Protein: CASSQGGLTQPQHF. The rearrangement joins TRBV3-1 (or the pseudogene TRBV3-2) to TRBJ1-5; D is possibly TRBD1 (5 bases). V lost 1 base, J lost 7 bases, and 11 bases lay in between. Looked up from germline, CDR1 is LGHDT and CDR2 is YNNKEL (reference sequence). The CDR3 runs to 14 residues.

The chain combines TRBV15 with TRBJ2-5; D not certain. The germline V gene encodes CDR1 LNHNV and CDR2 YYDKDF (reference sequence). The CDR3 loop spans 13 amino acids. With 0 bases removed from V and 2 bases from J, the gap between germline ends came to 4 bases. For the CDR3, the DNA is TGTGCCACCAGCAGAGAACTGCAAGAGACCCAGTACTTC. Translation: CATSRELQETQYF.

A few counts support this clone. The rearrangement uses TRBV5-1 and TRBJ2-5; a weak D match, TRBD2 (6 bases). V dropped 0 bases and J dropped 4 bases, with 10 bases sitting between them. The CDR3 is 14 amino acids. CDR1 is SGHRS and CDR2 is YFSETQ in the germline V gene. The CDR3: CASSLEGGIETQYF. The CDR3 region has the DNA TGCGCCAGCAGCTTGGAAGGAGGGATAGAGACCCAGTACTTC.

DNA for the CDR3: TGTGCCAGCAGCCATCCCTTGGGGGGTTCGGCTAGGGAGACCCAGTACTTC. It encodes CASSHPLGGSARETQYF. This rearrangement joins TRBV7-2 to TRBJ2-5; TRBD2 might be the D (6 bases). Trimming removed 5 bases from V and 5 bases from J, with 24 bases in between. Germline loops: CDR1 SGHTA, CDR2 FQGNSA. The CDR3 loop spans 17 amino acids.

This rearrangement joins TRBV9 to TRBJ1-2; a possible D gene is TRBD1 (5 bases). Trimming took 1 base from V and 4 from J, leaving 14 bases between them. Germline V CDR1 and CDR2: SGDLS, YYNGEE. CDR3 length equals 15 residues. CDR3 residues: CASSVSPGDAYGYTF. As DNA, the CDR3 is TGTGCCAGCAGCGTAAGCCCGGGGGACGCCTATGGCTACACCTTC. The full variable domain, with the rest looked up from reference TRBV9 and TRBJ1-2, is DSGVTQTPKHLITATGQRVTLRCSPRSGDLSVYWYQQSLDQGLQFLIQYYNGEERAKGNILERFSAQQFPDLHSELNLSSLELGDSALYFCASSVSPGDAYGYTFGSGTRLTVV.

The chain carries TRBV18 and TRBJ2-2, with 8 bases identical to TRBD1. CDR1 is KGHSH and CDR2 is LQKENI in the germline V gene. This CDR3 has 16 residues. V shed 3 bases, J shed 0 bases, and the junction held 3 bases outside the gene matches. The CDR3 nucleotides are TGTGCCAGCTCACCCGGGACAGGTGCGAACACCGGGGAGCTGTTTTTT. This sequence encodes CASSPGTGANTGELFF.

This chain links TRBV18 with TRBJ2-1; D is possibly TRBD2 (7 bases). The CDR3 loop spans 16 amino acids. Between the trimmed V and J ends, which lost 1 base and 6 bases, there was a span of 16 bases. CDR1 and CDR2 from the germline V gene are KGHSH and LQKENI. CDR3 residues: CASSPQVRGARNEQFF. The CDR3 DNA is TGTGCCAGCTCACCACAGGTTCGGGGGGCGCGCAATGAGCAGTTCTTC.

The chain links TRBV29-1 to TRBJ2-3; 11 bases are shared with TRBD1. The CDR3 consists of 13 residues. CDR1 SQVTM and CDR2 ANQGSEA come from the germline V gene. V lost 4 bases, J lost 3 bases, and 0 bases stayed unmatched. The CDR3 protein is CSVGDRGTDTQYF. The CDR3 DNA reads as TGCAGCGTTGGGGACAGGGGGACAGATACGCAGTATTTT.

The chain uses TRBV19 and TRBJ1-3, with D tentatively TRBD1 (5 bases). V dropped 7 bases and J dropped 5 bases, with 15 bases sitting between them. CDR1 LNHDA and CDR2 SQIVND come from the germline V gene (reference sequence). This CDR3 region has 14 residues. CDR3 amino acids: CASNKDGTRNTIYF. CDR3 sequence (DNA): TGTGCCAGTAACAAAGACGGGACTAGAAACACCATATATTTT. Full variable domain (outside the CDR3, taken from reference TRBV19 and TRBJ1-3): DGGITQSPKYLFRKEGQNVTLSCEQNLNHDAMYWYRQDPGQGLRLIYYSQIVNDFQKGDIAEGYSVSREKKESFPLTVTSAQKNPTAFYLCASNKDGTRNTIYFGEGSWLTVV.

The chain combines TRBV29-1 with TRBJ1-2; perhaps TRBD1 as D (5 bases). Germline V gene lookup returns CDR1 SQVTM and CDR2 ANQGSEA. The CDR3 loop spans 14 amino acids. Deletions cut 4 bases from V and 4 bases from J, with 16 bases between. The CDR3 region is CSVARENSFYGYTF. The CDR3 DNA reads as TGCAGCGTTGCCAGGGAAAATTCGTTCTATGGCTACACCTTC.

This chain links TRBV4-1 with TRBJ1-1, with a weak D call TRBD1 (5 bases). The V end lost 4 bases, the J end lost 2 bases, and 14 bases lay between the germline ends. CDR3 length equals 15 residues. Germline assignment: CDR1 MGHRA and CDR2 YSYEKL. CDR3 DNA sequence: TGCGCCAGCAGCCTACAAGGGGACTTCAACACTGAAGCTTTCTTT. It encodes CASSLQGDFNTEAFF.

V usage is TRBV6-6 and J usage is TRBJ2-1; 9 bases line up with TRBD2. Per the germline V gene, CDR1 is MNHNY and CDR2 is SVGAGI (reference sequence). V gave up 7 bases and J gave up 7 bases; unmatched junction bases: 11. CDR3 length: 15 residues. The CDR3 sequence is CASNMGVAGANEQFF. CDR3 nucleotides: TGTGCCAGCAATATGGGGGTAGCGGGAGCGAATGAGCAGTTCTTC.

The genes are TRBV4-1 and TRBJ1-2; the D is unclear. Per the germline V gene, CDR1 is MGHRA and CDR2 is YSYEKL. This CDR3 has 16 residues. With 4 bases removed from V and 6 bases from J, the gap between germline ends came to 21 bases. In nucleotides, the CDR3 is TGCGCCAGCAGCCCCCGGGTAGGCGAAAGGTCTAATGGCTACACCTTC. Its translation is CASSPRVGERSNGYTF.

The rearrangement joins TRBV6-5 to TRBJ2-2, with 11 positions matching TRBD1. V shed 6 bases and J 6 bases; nucleotides not matched to a gene: 3. This CDR3 is built from 14 residues. CDR1 is MNHEY, CDR2 SVGAGI, per germline. Written as DNA, the CDR3 is TGTGCCAGCAGCCGGGACAGGGGGTCCGGGGAGCTGTTTTTT. This sequence encodes CASSRDRGSGELFF.